This TCR beta chain came from a study of cytomegalovirus exposure and HLA in healthy donors. General study points: As a later analysis showed, a missense DCLRE1C variant was linked to trimming of TCR beta V- and J-genes.

Participants comprised healthy donors of bone marrow. V was clipped by 4 bases and J by 6 bases; unmatched bases: 18. Germline-derived CDR1 and CDR2 are KGHSH and LQKENI. This CDR3 spans 18 amino acids. Details on this clone: No antigen is known for it.

Use of 60 Vbeta and 13 Jbeta primers characterized the PCR. Assay used: immunoSEQ multiplex PCR; TCRdb lists only in-frame clones, some missing. Its table records some 150,000 clones. The specimen sequenced was PBMCs. The TCR originated in a woman under 30 in good health and CMV-seropositive. The chain is built from TRBV18 and TRBJ2-3, with TRBD2 identical over 8 bases. The CDR3 nucleotides are TGTGCCAGCTCACGAGGTCAGAGGGCGGGGGGCGCCTTGGATACGCAGTATTTT. Amino acids: CASSRGQRAGGALDTQYF. Full variable domain (outside the CDR3, taken from reference TRBV18 and TRBJ2-3): NAGVMQNPRHLVRRRGQEARLRCSPMKGHSHVYWYRQLPEEGLKFMVYLQKENIIDESGMPKERFSAEFPKEGPSILRIQQVVRGDSAAYFCASSRGQRAGGALDTQYFGPGTRLTVL.